These 21 T cell receptor beta chains share one sample of origin, sequenced in a study of blood T cell repertoires in COVID-19. This table comes from immunoSEQ multiplex PCR, and its TCRdb copy is limited to in-frame clones, with some not included. The sample has roughly 350,000 clones, roughly 90% seen once. Sequenced: peripheral blood. The receptors were sampled from a woman in her 50s with active or convalescent COVID-19.

Notes on this clone: The same CDR3 arises from other DNA sequences in this sample as well. The chain recombines TRBV28 with TRBJ1-5, with TRBD1 as a possible D gene (6 bases). The CDR3 totals 14 residues. Trimming pared 3 bases from V and 6 bases from J, leaving 12 bases between. Per germline, CDR1 MDHEN and CDR2 SYDVKM. CDR3 protein: CASSLGGAGQPQHF. The CDR3 nucleotides read TGTGCCAGCAGTTTGGGGGGGGCCGGTCAGCCCCAGCATTTT.

The chain has TRBV4-3 and TRBJ2-5, with a tentative D call TRBD1 (6 bases). Trimming pared 6 bases from V and 2 bases from J, leaving 22 bases between. CDR1 is LGHNA, CDR2 YSLEER, per germline. This CDR3 region has 17 residues. The CDR3 loop is CASSPEVFETGQETQYF. The CDR3 nucleotides are TGCGCCAGCAGTCCAGAGGTTTTTGAGACAGGTCAAGAGACCCAGTACTTC.

This sequence joins TRBV21-1 and TRBJ1-4; the DNA was not compared with TRBD1, the D call given in the table. TRBV21-1 is termed a pseudogene. The CDR3 is 14 amino acids. The CDR3 DNA follows: TGTGCCAGCAGACTCGACAGGGCAGGGGAAAAACTGTTTTTT. Translating gives CASRLDRAGEKLFF.

The chain uses TRBV15 and TRBJ2-1, with TRBD2 identical over 9 bases. V lost 9 bases to trimming and J lost 0 bases; unmatched junction nucleotides: 3. This CDR3 is 14 amino acids long. Germline CDR1 and CDR2: LNHNV and YYDKDF (reference sequence). The CDR3 here is CATGSGGSYNEQFF. Written as DNA, the CDR3 is TGTGCCACGGGTAGCGGGGGCTCCTACAATGAGCAGTTCTTC.

The V call is TRBV10-3, the J call TRBJ1-6, with 7 bases aligning to TRBD1. Trimming removed 4 bases from V and 7 bases from J; junction bases left unmatched: 7. Germline V gives CDR1 ENHRY, CDR2 SYGVKD. The CDR3 sequence is 15 residues long. In DNA form, the CDR3 reads TGTGCCATCAGTGGTCGACAGGGAGAGAATTCACCCCTCCACTTT. Translating it yields CAISGRQGENSPLHF.

This clone was picked up a small number of times. The chain has TRBV6-2 or TRBV6-3 and TRBJ1-4; no clear D gene. The CDR3 is 12 amino acids. The V gene's germline CDR1 is MNHEY and CDR2 SVGEGT. V gave up 2 bases and J gave up 7 bases, with 5 bases separating them. CDR3 DNA sequence: TGTGCCAGCAGTTACAGCGGTGAAAAACTGTTTTTT. Protein: CASSYSGEKLFF.

This clone was counted a few times. The V and J genes are TRBV7-3 and TRBJ2-7, with TRBD1 matching over 10 bases. Per the germline V gene, CDR1 is SGHTA and CDR2 is FQGTGA. After removal of 2 bases from V and 6 bases from J, the junction contained 1 base not matched to a gene. The CDR3 is made up of 13 amino acids. The CDR3 sequence: CASSLDRGREQYF. The CDR3 DNA follows: TGTGCCAGCAGCTTAGACAGGGGGCGCGAGCAGTACTTC.

For the CDR3, the DNA is TGTGCCAGCAGCCCGGACAGGGGGCTTAACACTGAAGCTTTCTTT. Its protein product is CASSPDRGLNTEAFF. The chain uses TRBV5-4 and TRBJ1-1, with 11 bases aligning to TRBD1. From germline, CDR1 is SGHNT and CDR2 YYREEE (reference sequence). This CDR3 has 15 amino acids. V lost 4 bases, J lost 2 bases, and 4 bases stayed unmatched.

The V gene is TRBV19, the J gene TRBJ1-5, with 7 bases lining up with TRBD1. The ends lost 3 bases at V and 4 bases at J; junction bases unmatched: 12. The germline V gene has CDR1 LNHDA and CDR2 SQIVND (reference sequence). CDR3 size: 17 residues. CDR3 coding DNA: TGTGCCAGTAGTATGTTAGGGACAGTATTCAATAATCAGCCCCAGCATTTT. Its translation is CASSMLGTVFNNQPQHF.

The chain links TRBV5-5 to TRBJ1-1; 8 nucleotides agree with TRBD1. Germline V lookup: CDR1 SGHKS, CDR2 YYEKEE (reference sequence). Unmatched junction bases numbered 10, after V lost 3 bases and J lost 6 bases. The CDR3 is 15 residues long. CDR3 amino acids: CASSSRIDRGAEAFF. DNA for the CDR3: TGTGCCAGCAGCTCTAGAATTGACAGGGGCGCTGAAGCTTTCTTT.

CDR3 sequence: CSGGVQETQYF. The CDR3, as DNA: TGCAGCGGCGGAGTCCAAGAGACCCAGTACTTC. The chain employs TRBV29-1 and TRBJ2-5; D is undetermined. The V gene's germline CDR1 is SQVTM and CDR2 ANQGSEA. The V end lost 7 bases, the J end lost 1 base, and 7 bases lay between the germline ends. The CDR3 is 11 amino acids.

The rearrangement uses TRBV3-1 (or the pseudogene TRBV3-2) and TRBJ2-5, with 12 bases aligning to TRBD2. V lost 1 base, J lost 2 bases, and 2 bases stayed unmatched. Germline assignment: CDR1 LGHDT and CDR2 YNNKEL (reference sequence). The CDR3 contains 16 residues. The CDR3 protein is CASSQGTSGTQETQYF. The CDR3 DNA follows: TGTGCCAGCAGCCAAGGGACTAGCGGGACGCAAGAGACCCAGTACTTC.

This chain connects TRBV20-1 to TRBJ1-2, with D unclear. Trimming shortened V by 3 bases and J by 2 bases, and 13 bases separated the two germline ends. This CDR3 is built from 14 residues. CDR1 and CDR2 from the germline V gene are DFQATT and SNEGSKA (reference sequence). CDR3 nucleotides: TGCAGTGCTAGTGATCGGGGATCCAACTATGGCTACACCTTC. Translated, it gives CSASDRGSNYGYTF.

V usage is TRBV9 and J usage is TRBJ2-1, with D possibly matching TRBD1 (6 bases). Trimming left V 4 bases short and J 4 bases short, with 15 bases between. This CDR3 is 15 amino acids long. Germline V CDR1 and CDR2: SGDLS, YYNGEE. In DNA, the CDR3 is TGTGCCAGCAGCATTCGGACAGTTTCGTACAATGAGCAGTTCTTC. This sequence encodes CASSIRTVSYNEQFF.

This clone was seen just once. The V call is TRBV2, the J call TRBJ2-3, with a possible D match to TRBD1 (5 bases). V dropped 10 bases and J dropped 0 bases, with 11 bases sitting between them. The CDR3 has 13 residues. CDR1 is SNHLY and CDR2 is FYNNEI in the germline V gene. CDR3 sequence (DNA): TGTGCCATTGGGGCTCAGAGCACAGATACGCAGTATTTT. It translates to CAIGAQSTDTQYF.

This clone was observed a single time. The rearrangement uses TRBV7-2 and TRBJ2-7, with 8 positions matching TRBD2. V dropped 3 bases and J dropped 6; count of bases not matched to a gene: 13. Germline values: CDR1 SGHTA, CDR2 FQGNSA. The CDR3 contains 16 residues. The CDR3 sequence: CASSFGVGGRIREQYF. CDR3 nucleotides: TGTGCCAGCAGCTTCGGAGTCGGCGGGAGGATCCGCGAGCAGTACTTC.

This clone was detected once. V gene TRBV5-1 combines with J gene TRBJ2-6, with 13 bases aligning to TRBD2. The germline gives CDR1 SGHRS, CDR2 YFSETQ. This CDR3 contains 20 residues. Trimming took 4 bases from V and 0 from J; bases not matched to a gene: 10. CDR3 sequence (DNA): TGCGCCAGCAGCAATGGGACTAGCGGGGCCCCTTACTCTGGGGCCAACGTCCTGACTTTC. Translating it yields CASSNGTSGAPYSGANVLTF. Supplemented by reference TRBV5-1 and TRBJ2-6, the full variable domain reads KAGVTQTPRYLIKTRGQQVTLSCSPISGHRSVSWYQQTPGQGLQFLFEYFSETQRNKGNFPGRFSGRQFSNSRSEMNVSTLELGDSALYLCASSNGTSGAPYSGANVLTFGAGSRLTVL.

The chain combines TRBV9 with TRBJ2-3, with D possibly TRBD2 on 6 matching bases. The CDR3 extends over 14 amino acids. The ends were cut back, 0 bases at V and 3 bases at J, with 8 bases in the middle. Germline-derived CDR1 and CDR2 are SGDLS and YYNGEE. Written as DNA, the CDR3 is TGTGCCAGCAGCGTAGCGGGGGAGACAGATACGCAGTATTTT. This sequence encodes CASSVAGETDTQYF.

This chain links TRBV15 with TRBJ2-1; TRBD2 matches 13 bases. J was trimmed by 6 bases and V by 1 base; bases with no gene match: 0. CDR1 LNHNV and CDR2 YYDKDF come from the germline V gene (reference sequence). The CDR3 runs to 15 residues. In DNA form, the CDR3 reads TGTGCCACCAGCAGAGGGACTAGCGGGAGCAATGAGCAGTTCTTC. This encodes CATSRGTSGSNEQFF.

The rearrangement links TRBV19 to TRBJ2-6; D is uncertain. The CDR3 loop spans 13 amino acids. CDR1 LNHDA and CDR2 SQIVND come from the germline V gene (reference sequence). V lost 7 bases, J lost 0 bases, and 4 bases lay in between. CDR3 protein: CASTGSGANVLTF. CDR3 DNA sequence: TGTGCCAGTACAGGCTCTGGGGCCAACGTCCTGACTTTC.

This chain uses TRBV5-6 with TRBJ1-2; maybe TRBD1 (6 bases). V shed 5 bases and J shed 4 bases, with 9 bases lying between them. The germline CDR1 and CDR2 sequences are SGHDT and YYEEEE. The CDR3 totals 12 residues. Here the CDR3 reads CASSNRAYGYTF. CDR3 nucleotides: TGTGCCAGCAGTAACAGGGCCTATGGCTACACCTTC.